A selection of T cell receptor beta chains follows, all from one sample in a study of blood T cells in healthy people across ages. TCRdb processed the 5' RACE reads anew with MiXCR; each CDR3 protein has one entry. This repertoire shows some 750,000 distinct CDR3 sequences, roughly 20% found once; its top ten account for around 22%. The sequenced material came from blood. The receptors originated from a man in his sixties or seventies in good health. Both conserved end residues are part of each CDR3.

>14|TRBV4-3
CASSQAQGLRELFF
>14|TRBV28
CASSLAGGINTQYF
>14|TRBV20-1
CSASTSGHYNEQFF
>11|TRBV2
CASREGETQYF
>15|TRBV12-3/TRBV12-4
CASSLRTGGSNIQYF
>14|TRBV7-2
CASSKYRDTGELFF
>15|TRBV20-1
CSASAYSGTGDGYTF
>12|TRBV20-1
CSAKDRVETQYF
>15|TRBV7-7
CASSPDRAHTGELFF
>16|TRBV5-1
CASSLTGRPNTGELFF
>16|TRBV7-9
CASSSLRGLTNEKLFF
>12|TRBV14
CASSPLQGFAYF
>14|TRBV7-9
CASRVAGTNYGYTF
>14|TRBV11-3
CASTGTGDYNEQFF
>12|TRBV20-1
CSVPSNTGELFF
>15|TRBV7-2
CASSLDRGTRQPQHF
>14|TRBV20-1
CSAMKTAYTDTQYF
>17|TRBV7-2
CASSPPGSRLTGNTIYF
>15|TRBV15
CATSRDAPHTDTQYF
>16|TRBV27
CASSSWEEWDNQPQHF
>13|TRBV5-1
CASSLQGSEKLFF
>13|TRBV7-2
CASSFPVEETQYF
>13|TRBV5-6
CASSLMETPEAFF
>15|TRBV7-3
CAGSFVAGVSNEQFF
>13|TRBV30
CAWSVRASYEQYF
>15|TRBV9
CASSVAGVHTGELFF
>12|TRBV28
CASSSRQGRQYF
>20|TRBV7-3
CASSLTARGLAGVGTGELFF
>14|TRBV6-2/TRBV6-3
CASSPSGIGDTQYF
>17|TRBV5-6
CASSSSLAGVIAGELFF
>13|TRBV2
CASRIGTGEKLFF
>17|TRBV3-1
CASSQVASGGLNNEQFF
>16|TRBV12-3/TRBV12-4
CASSSSGPPGADVLTF
>12|TRBV7-9
CASGQPKGIQYF
>14|TRBV6-5
CASSSDRGFYGYTF
>17|TRBV5-1
CASSLAQSSGYGNTIYF
>14|TRBV10-3
CAITGQSAIEGYTF
>17|TRBV6-2/TRBV6-3
CASSYGGPGATFSPLHF
>14|TRBV6-1
CASSRDGSSDTQYF
>18|TRBV29-1
CSVEDRVTGGAGANVLTF